The source of this T cell receptor beta chain is a study of blood T cell repertoires in COVID-19. In the study overall: The United States, Italy and Spain provided the acute and convalescent COVID-19 samples. T cells, B-cell-depleted T cells, or PBMCs supplied cDNA or gDNA.

Looked up from germline, CDR1 is SGHTA and CDR2 is FQGNSA. V shed 5 bases and J shed 8 bases, with 15 bases lying between them. The CDR3 is made up of 13 amino acids. Measured with immunoSEQ multiplex PCR; TCRdb has only the in-frame clones, and not every one. The sample includes about 320,000 clones, 90% of them seen just once. The specimen was PBMCs or T cells enriched from blood (not recorded which). The chain recombines TRBV7-2 with TRBJ1-2; D gene uncertain. This clonotype was obtained from a man in his sixties who had recovered from COVID-19. The CDR3 loop reads CASSIYAAGGYTF. DNA of the CDR3: TGTGCCAGCAGCATCTACGCGGCCGGGGGCTACACCTTC.